This T cell receptor beta chain was identified in a study of blood T cell repertoires in COVID-19. Study-level background: Samples representing acute and convalescent COVID-19 were sourced from the United States, Italy and Spain. T cells, B-cell-depleted T cells, or PBMCs supplied cDNA or gDNA.

How the authors handled the data: Amplification of reference gene primers provided the estimated nucleated cell counts. Sequenced by immunoSEQ multiplex PCR; TCRdb stores in-frame clones only, minus some. V, J and clone size were drawn from that table, and D and trimming were deduced from the DNA. Of about 69,000 clones listed, around 79% are singletons. Trimming removed 5 bases from V and 4 bases from J; junction bases left unmatched: 13. From germline, CDR1 is SGHTA and CDR2 FQGNSA. The CDR3 is made up of 17 amino acids. Material: peripheral blood. This receptor was identified in a man in his 60s with acute or convalescent COVID-19. The V and J genes are TRBV7-2 and TRBJ2-2; 7 bases are a match to TRBD2. CDR3 loop: CASSPIFGGLGTGELFF. For the CDR3, the DNA is TGTGCCAGCAGCCCCATTTTCGGGGGGTTGGGCACCGGGGAGCTGTTTTTT.